These T cell receptor beta chains were read from a single sample in a study of PD-L1 blockade in urothelial cancer. This table comes from immunoSEQ multiplex PCR, and its TCRdb copy is limited to in-frame clones, with some not included. The sample holds around 41,000 clones; 88% are singletons and the top ten take roughly 14%. Here the sequenced sample was PBMCs, taken around atezolizumab (anti-PD-L1) treatment. The receptor source for this set is an older woman with urothelial cancer. Both conserved end residues are part of each CDR3. A D gene is named only where the DNA matches it firmly. The size field is filled for only some rows; it gives once, few, many or a size class.

D gene	clone size	V gene	J gene	CDR3 length	CDR3 protein	CDR3 DNA
.	.	TRBV9	TRBJ1-1	13	CASGGVMNTEAFF	TGTGCCAGCGGGGGGGTCATGAACACTGAAGCTTTCTTT
.	.	TRBV6-1	TRBJ2-7	15	CASSEFERRNYEQYF	TGTGCCAGCAGTGAATTTGAGCGTCGTAACTACGAGCAGTACTTC
.	.	TRBV5-4	TRBJ1-1	17	CASRGVGTGTIHTEAFF	TGTGCCAGCAGGGGGGTAGGAACAGGGACCATTCACACTGAAGCTTTCTTT
.	few	TRBV5-1	TRBJ1-1	13	CASSLTWGPEAFF	TGCGCCAGCAGCTTGACCTGGGGCCCTGAAGCTTTCTTT
.	.	TRBV13	TRBJ1-4	13	CASSPGQTEKLFF	TGTGCCAGCAGCCCCGGACAGACTGAAAAACTGTTTTTT
TRBD2	.	TRBV6-5	TRBJ2-7	15	CASSSWTSGRFEQYF	TGTGCCAGCAGTTCCTGGACTAGCGGGAGGTTCGAGCAGTACTTC
TRBD2	.	TRBV27	TRBJ2-2	16	CASSFGSGSYPGELFF	TGTGCCAGCAGTTTTGGGAGCGGGAGTTACCCCGGGGAGCTGTTTTTT
TRBD1	few	TRBV7-8	TRBJ1-5	14	CASSSTGVNQPQHF	TGTGCCAGCAGCTCGACAGGGGTCAATCAGCCCCAGCATTTT
.	.	TRBV5-1	TRBJ2-1	15	CASSISGTPRYEQFF	TGCGCCAGCAGCATTTCCGGGACTCCAAGATATGAGCAGTTCTTC
.	.	TRBV7-7	TRBJ2-5	13	CASGDGLRETQYF	TGTGCCAGCGGCGACGGACTTAGGGAGACCCAGTACTTC
TRBD2	.	TRBV4-1	TRBJ2-2	16	CASSQERAGVTGELFF	TGCGCCAGCAGCCAAGAACGGGCGGGGGTTACCGGGGAGCTGTTTTTT
.	.	TRBV7-2	TRBJ1-3	14	CASSSRAGGNTIYF	TGTGCCAGCAGCTCGAGGGCGGGCGGAAACACCATATATTTT
TRBD2	.	TRBV6-4	TRBJ2-1	16	CASSPLAGGTGNEQFF	TGTGCCAGCAGTCCCCTAGCGGGGGGGACGGGCAATGAGCAGTTCTTC
.	.	TRBV7-9	TRBJ2-4	15	CASSLLGGSGDIQYF	TGTGCCAGCAGCTTACTCGGAGGGAGCGGAGACATTCAGTACTTC
TRBD2	.	TRBV19	TRBJ2-7	16	CASSIREGSTSYEQYF	TGTGCCAGTAGTATAAGGGAGGGCAGTACTTCCTACGAGCAGTACTTC
TRBD2	.	TRBV13	TRBJ2-1	16	CASSLGRTGGPGEQFF	TGTGCCAGCAGCTTAGGAAGGACGGGAGGGCCGGGTGAGCAGTTCTTC
TRBD2	.	TRBV6-6	TRBJ2-3	14	CASSEGRASDTQYF	TGTGCCAGCAGTGAGGGGAGGGCATCAGATACGCAGTATTTT
.	.	TRBV6-6	TRBJ1-2	16	CASSYPTGRGYDGYTF	TGTGCCAGCAGTTACCCCACGGGCAGGGGATACGATGGCTACACCTTC
TRBD1	.	TRBV19	TRBJ1-2	15	CASSKGQGISRGYTF	TGTGCCAGTAGTAAAGGACAGGGTATTTCACGGGGCTACACCTTC
.	.	TRBV20-1	TRBJ2-1	9	CRLAKEQFF	TGCAGGCTAGCCAAAGAGCAGTTCTTC
.	.	TRBV6-5	TRBJ1-2	15	CASTPTGDPIYGYTF	TGTGCCAGCACCCCCACGGGGGATCCTATCTATGGCTACACCTTC
.	.	TRBV25-1	TRBJ1-6	15	CASSDLSGQNSPLHF	TGTGCCAGCAGTGATCTATCAGGGCAGAATTCACCCCTCCACTTT
.	.	TRBV28	TRBJ2-2	14	CASSLAPETGELFF	TGTGCCAGCAGTTTAGCTCCGGAGACCGGGGAGCTGTTTTTT
TRBD2	.	TRBV5-1	TRBJ2-1	18	CASSLWWQRELEDNEQFF	TGCGCCAGCAGCTTGTGGTGGCAGCGGGAGCTGGAAGACAATGAGCAGTTCTTC
.	.	TRBV5-6	TRBJ1-5	14	CASSLGGDNQPQHF	TGTGCCAGCAGCTTGGGCGGGGACAATCAGCCCCAGCATTTT
.	.	TRBV19	TRBJ2-7	13	CASSLDSNYEQYF	TGTGCCAGTAGTCTCGACAGTAACTACGAGCAGTACTTC
TRBD1	.	TRBV2	TRBJ2-2	14	CASSGTGNTGELFF	TGTGCCAGCAGTGGGACAGGGAACACCGGGGAGCTGTTTTTT
TRBD2	once	TRBV15	TRBJ2-3	22	CATSPQGLGGHEGDSGSDTQYF	TGTGCCACCAGCCCTCAGGGCTTGGGGGGCCACGAGGGGGATAGCGGGAGCGATACGCAGTATTTT
TRBD2	.	TRBV4-2	TRBJ2-5	15	CASSQAGLATETQYF	TGTGCCAGCAGCCAAGCGGGACTAGCGACGGAGACCCAGTACTTC
.	.	TRBV4-3	TRBJ2-2	19	CASSLLQAGRFTNTGELFF	TGCGCCAGCAGCCTACTCCAGGCGGGGAGGTTTACGAACACCGGGGAGCTGTTTTTT
TRBD1	.	TRBV2	TRBJ2-2	14	CAIGQGRFTGELFF	TGTGCCATCGGACAGGGGCGGTTCACCGGGGAGCTGTTTTTT
TRBD2	.	TRBV10-3	TRBJ2-1	18	CAIRETSGRGPGYNEQFF	TGTGCCATCAGGGAGACTAGCGGGAGAGGCCCTGGGTACAATGAGCAGTTCTTC